The clone carrying this TCR beta chain appeared a single time. This CDR3 region has 15 residues. CDR1 and CDR2 (germline): MNHEY, SMNVEV (reference sequence). V was clipped by 4 bases and J by 1 base, with 13 bases between them. This sample stems from a study of cytomegalovirus exposure and HLA in healthy donors. Across the study: Early released data comprised 75 million to 100 million unique TCRs from HLA-typed donors.

Use of 60 Vbeta and 13 Jbeta primers characterized the PCR. Sequencing used immunoSEQ multiplex PCR; TCRdb keeps in-frame clones, though not all of them. Of some 130,000 clones in the sample, 80% were seen once. Source material: PBMCs. This chain links TRBV27 with TRBJ1-1; TRBD1 might be the D (5 bases). This TCR was sampled from a male donor in good health and CMV-seronegative. The CDR3 here is CASSYHRGGNTEAFF. The DNA of the CDR3 is TGTGCCAGCAGTTACCACCGGGGGGGGAACACTGAAGCTTTCTTT.